These T cell receptor beta chains were read from a single sample in a study of breast tumors, draining lymph nodes, adjacent tissues. TCRdb analysed the multiplex PCR reads with MiXCR anew, one entry per CDR3 protein. The table has 200,000 or so distinct CDR3 sequences, 31% seen once. The source material was axillary lymph node tissue. The receptors come from a female donor with breast cancer. Some clones in this sample may be carry-over from other donors' samples. Each CDR3 is given with its conserved first and last residue. Fields, in order: V gene, J gene, clone size, D gene, CDR3 DNA, CDR3 protein. D genes are given only for firm matches. A clone size is listed for some rows: how often the clone was seen (once, few, many), or a class if it is expanded.

TRBV11-2	TRBJ1-2	.	.	TGTGCCAGCAGCTTAGATAGTGGCTACACCTTC	CASSLDSGYTF
TRBV6-4	TRBJ2-3	.	.	TGTGCCAGCAATTACGGGGGACTGATGAATCAGCCCCAGTATTTT	CASNYGGLMNQPQYF
TRBV6-5	TRBJ2-7	few	.	TGTGCCAGCAGCCTCACGGCCCCTGACGAGCAGCACTTC	CASSLTAPDEQHF
TRBV28	TRBJ2-3	few	TRBD2	TGTGCCAGCAGCCCCGGGGGACTAGCGGCGTCTCAGGAGCAGTATTTT	CASSPGGLAASQEQYF
TRBV7-2	TRBJ1-4	.	TRBD1	TGTGCCAGCAGCCGTAGCGGGACAGGGTGGGGGTTAACTAATGAAAAACTGTTTTTT	CASSRSGTGWGLTNEKLFF
TRBV20-1	TRBJ2-1	.	.	TGCAGTGCTAGAAAAGGGGGGGTCAGGAATGAGCAGTTCTTC	CSARKGGVRNEQFF
TRBV13	TRBJ2-5	many	TRBD2	TGTGCCAGCAGCCCCCGGTGGGGGGGGTCAGAGACCCAGTACTTC	CASSPRWGGSETQYF
TRBV2	TRBJ2-7	many	TRBD2	TGTGCCAGCAGCGGCAGCGGGAGGAGCCCCGAGCAGTACTTC	CASSGSGRSPEQYF
TRBV19	TRBJ2-3	many	.	TGTGCCAGTAGGCGGGACCCTAGCACAGATACGCAGTATTTT	CASRRDPSTDTQYF
TRBV20-1	TRBJ1-2	many	.	TGCAGTGCTAGGGTATTCGGGCCTTCAAAAGGCTATGGCTACACCTTC	CSARVFGPSKGYGYTF
TRBV20-1	TRBJ1-5	many	.	TGCAGTGCTCACACCGGGACCAATCAGCCCCAGCATTTT	CSAHTGTNQPQHF
TRBV25-1	TRBJ1-1	few	.	TGTGCCAGCAGTGCTGCTTTGGGGATCGTGGGGAACACTGAAGCTTTCTTT	CASSAALGIVGNTEAFF
TRBV6-1	TRBJ2-5	many	.	TGTGCCAGCAGTACGGGGGTAGAGACCCAGTACTTC	CASSTGVETQYF
TRBV6-4	TRBJ2-5	many	.	TGTGCCAGCAGTGCAACAGGAGGGGAGACCCAGTACTTC	CASSATGGETQYF
TRBV20-1	TRBJ1-5	many	.	TGCAGTGCTAGACAGGGGAATAGCAATCAGCCCCAGCATTTT	CSARQGNSNQPQHF
TRBV7-9	TRBJ2-5	many	TRBD2	TGTGCCAGCAGCCCCCGGGGACTAGCGGGGCTGGAGACCCAGTACTTC	CASSPRGLAGLETQYF
TRBV12-3/TRBV12-4	TRBJ2-5	many	.	TGTGCCAGCAGTTTGGACATCCAAGAGACCCAGTACTTC	CASSLDIQETQYF
TRBV11-3	TRBJ2-1	many	TRBD2	TGTGCCAGCAGCCAGCGGGAGGGCGTTCACAATGAGCAGTTCTTC	CASSQREGVHNEQFF
TRBV9	TRBJ2-4	many	.	TGTGCCAGCAGCCCCCGTCCCTCCAAGGGGGACATTCAGTACTTC	CASSPRPSKGDIQYF
TRBV5-4	TRBJ2-1	.	TRBD1	TGTGCCAGCAGGGCCCAAGGGGCGGACAGGGAGTTAGAGCAGTTCTTC	CASRAQGADRELEQFF
TRBV20-1	TRBJ2-7	many	.	TGCAGTGCTGGGGCCGCTTTCAGCTCCTACGAGCAGTACTTC	CSAGAAFSSYEQYF
TRBV4-2	TRBJ2-1	.	TRBD2	TGTGCCAGCAGACCACTAGCGGGCGGTCCACGGTTCTTC	CASRPLAGGPRFF
TRBV6-6	TRBJ1-4	.	TRBD1	TGTGCCAGCAGTCCCACAGGGGCAGTTGGAGAAAAACTGTTTTTT	CASSPTGAVGEKLFF
TRBV12-5	TRBJ2-1	many	TRBD2	TGTGCTAGTGGTTTGCTCGGACTAGCGGGGGGCCCTCACTACAATGAGCAGTTCTTC	CASGLLGLAGGPHYNEQFF
TRBV10-2	TRBJ2-5	many	TRBD2	TGCGCCAGCAGAGGCGGGGGGGCGGTGGAGACCCAGTACTTC	CASRGGGAVETQYF
TRBV2	TRBJ1-1	few	.	TGTGCCAGCGGGGGTACCTCGAACACTGAAGCTTTCTTT	CASGGTSNTEAFF
TRBV5-1	TRBJ2-2	many	.	TGCGCCAGCAGCTTGGAGCCAGGGTTGAGCGGGGAGCTGTTTTTT	CASSLEPGLSGELFF
TRBV19	TRBJ2-2	many	TRBD1	TGTGCCAGTAGTACCTTCGACAGGGCCGGGGAGCTGTTTTTT	CASSTFDRAGELFF
TRBV19	TRBJ1-5	.	.	TGTGCCAGTAGTATGGGGGTGAGTCAGCCCCAGCATTTT	CASSMGVSQPQHF
TRBV5-1	TRBJ2-7	many	TRBD2	TGCGCCAGCAGCTTGCGACCCAAAGGACTAGCGGGGACGTACTCCTACGAGCAGTACTTC	CASSLRPKGLAGTYSYEQYF
TRBV5-6	TRBJ2-1	many	TRBD2	TGTGCCAGCAGCTTTCTAGCGGGAACTGAGCAGTTCTTC	CASSFLAGTEQFF
TRBV6-6	TRBJ1-5	many	TRBD1	TGTGCCAGCACCTCTCCGGGACAGGGGAATCAGCCCCAGCATTTT	CASTSPGQGNQPQHF
TRBV9	TRBJ2-5	many	TRBD2	TGTGCCAGCAGCGTACTGGCGGGAGGGCACCAAGAGACCCAGTACTTC	CASSVLAGGHQETQYF
TRBV24-1	TRBJ2-7	many	TRBD2	TGTGCCACCAGTTTTGATGCGGGGGACTTCTACGAGCAGTACTTC	CATSFDAGDFYEQYF
TRBV7-8	TRBJ1-2	many	TRBD1	TGTGCCAGCAGCTTAGGGGCGACAGGGCGAGCTAACTATGGCTACACCTTC	CASSLGATGRANYGYTF
TRBV5-4	TRBJ1-2	few	TRBD1	TGTGCCAGCAGCTCGAAAGTGGGACAGGGGGCGGTTGGCTACACCTTC	CASSSKVGQGAVGYTF
TRBV5-1	TRBJ1-6	.	.	TGCGCTAACAGCCTCTTGCAGACTAATTCAGCCCTCCACTTT	CANSLLQTNSALHF